This TCR beta chain was sequenced in a study of early stage breast cancer tumors. The assay was immunoSEQ multiplex PCR, and TCRdb's table has in-frame clones only and misses some. The sample records 25,000 to 30,000 clones, about 80% being singletons. This CDR3 spans 15 amino acids. In germline, CDR1 is SGHAT, CDR2 FQNNGV. The V end lost 1 base, the J end lost 4 bases, and 11 bases lay between the germline ends. Study-level findings and limits: Compared with adjacent normal breast, tumors showed about 2.4-fold denser, more clonal T cells.

Comments on this clone: Its antigen remains unknown.

The chain joins TRBV11-2 to TRBJ1-5; a possible D gene is TRBD1 (6 bases). This TCR was recovered from a person in their sixties with breast cancer. The sequencing sample was made of blood. DNA of the CDR3: TGTGCCAGCAGCTTAGGGCAGGGGCCAAATCAGCCCCAGCATTTT. Its protein is CASSLGQGPNQPQHF.